The present T cell receptor beta chain was sequenced within a study of early T cells in non-severe SARS-CoV-2 infection. Study-level background: Bulk RNA from unsorted whole blood was sequenced; chains were unpaired.

Study observations and caveats: Database matching using VDJdb favored anti-spike CD8 responses, with private and CD4 specificities left missing.

Molecules of cDNA were individually given unique molecular identifiers that were attached to them. Using its own MiXCR run on the 5' RACE reads, TCRdb lists one record per CDR3 protein. The sample has 50,000 to 60,000 distinct CDR3 sequences, roughly 8% seen once. A few counts support this clonotype. Antigen unknown. The CDR3 has 12 residues. J was trimmed by 8 bases and V by 5 bases; bases with no gene match: 2. Per germline, CDR1 GTSNPN and CDR2 SVGIG (reference sequence). This TCR was sampled from an adult who was a healthcare worker with PCR-confirmed SARS-CoV-2 infection or an uninfected control (not recorded which). Sequencing used whole blood. J is TRBJ1-6 and V is TRBV30, with TRBD1 matching 8 bases. Here the CDR3 reads CAWGQGHSPLHF. In nucleotides, the CDR3 is TGTGCCTGGGGACAGGGACATTCACCCCTCCACTTT.